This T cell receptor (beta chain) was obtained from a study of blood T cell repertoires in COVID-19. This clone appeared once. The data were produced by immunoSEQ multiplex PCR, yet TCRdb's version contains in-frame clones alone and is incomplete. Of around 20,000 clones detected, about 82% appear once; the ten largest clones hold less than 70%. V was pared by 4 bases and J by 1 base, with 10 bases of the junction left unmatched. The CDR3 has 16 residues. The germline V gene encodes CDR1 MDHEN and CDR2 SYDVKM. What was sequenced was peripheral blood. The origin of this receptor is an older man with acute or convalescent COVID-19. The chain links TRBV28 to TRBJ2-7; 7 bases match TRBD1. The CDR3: CASSSTRQGPSYEQYF. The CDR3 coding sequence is TGTGCCAGCAGTTCCACCCGACAGGGACCTTCCTACGAGCAGTACTTC.